These 8 T cell receptor beta chains were all obtained from the same sample, sequenced in a study of T cell responses to AZD1222 COVID-19 vaccine. The method was immunoSEQ multiplex PCR; TCRdb's version includes in-frame clones alone and lacks a portion of them. Seen here are 120,000 or so clones, 80% to 90% observed once, and the top ten hold 11%. The sample was peripheral blood, taken on day 0 of MenACWY control vaccination. The receptor set was obtained from an adult in good health.

The CDR3 sequence: CASSPLTGLGTEAFF. DNA for the CDR3: TGTGCCAGCAGTCCCCTGACAGGCTTGGGCACTGAAGCTTTCTTT. The J gene is TRBJ1-1, the V gene TRBV6-6, with D maybe TRBD1 (6 bases). The CDR3 runs to 15 residues. V was clipped by 5 bases and J by 4 bases, with 17 bases between them. CDR1 and CDR2 from the germline V gene are MNHNY and SVGAGI (reference sequence).

The gene calls are TRBV7-3 and TRBJ2-3; TRBD1 matches at 7 bases. This CDR3 has 16 amino acids. Germline CDR1 SGHTA, CDR2 FQGTGA. V trimming: 1 base; J trimming: 1 base; junction bases outside the gene matches: 5. The CDR3 nucleotides read TGTGCCAGCAGCTTAAGTCCGGGACAGCGCACAGATACGCAGTATTTT. It specifies CASSLSPGQRTDTQYF.

The chain employs TRBV19 and TRBJ2-3; no firm D call. This CDR3 region has 14 residues. Germline assignment: CDR1 LNHDA and CDR2 SQIVND (reference sequence). The V end lost 5 bases, the J end lost 5 bases, and 14 bases lay between the germline ends. This chain's CDR3 is CASSRSGPLDTQYF. CDR3 bases: TGTGCCAGTAGTCGTTCCGGCCCATTAGATACGCAGTATTTT.

The chain uses TRBV9 and TRBJ2-7, with D perhaps matching TRBD1 (5 bases). V lost 3 bases and J lost 6, with 10 bases in between. Germline lookup yields CDR1 SGDLS and CDR2 YYNGEE. The length of the CDR3 is 12 residues. The CDR3 is CASSAPQGEQYF. The CDR3 bases are TGTGCCAGCAGCGCCCCCCAGGGCGAGCAGTACTTC.

The chain carries TRBV7-2 and TRBJ2-7, with TRBD2 matching over 9 bases. Germline V CDR1 and CDR2: SGHTA, FQGNSA. This CDR3 is built from 15 residues. Trimming cost V 3 bases and J 3 bases; bases outside gene matches: 6. As DNA, the CDR3 is TGTGCCAGCAGCTTGACTAGCGGACCCTACTACGAGCAGTACTTC. Protein sequence: CASSLTSGPYYEQYF.

In its sample, this clone was seen a few times. The CDR3 reads CASSEYGGTGGADTQYF. The CDR3 DNA reads as TGTGCCAGCAGTGAATATGGAGGGACAGGGGGCGCAGATACGCAGTATTTT. The J gene is TRBJ2-3, the V gene TRBV2; 12 bases line up with TRBD1. Germline V gene lookup returns CDR1 SNHLY and CDR2 FYNNEI. J gave up 4 bases and V 2 bases, and 7 bases lay outside the gene matches. This CDR3 region has 17 residues.

This chain connects TRBV7-8 to TRBJ2-1; 9 bases align to TRBD1. The germline V gene has CDR1 SGHVS and CDR2 FQNEAQ. V gave up 5 bases and J gave up 7 bases; unmatched junction bases: 6. The CDR3 length is 14 residues. CDR3 sequence: CASSRGQGWNEQFF. Written as DNA, the CDR3 is TGTGCCAGCAGCCGAGGACAGGGGTGGAATGAGCAGTTCTTC.

The chain employs TRBV9 and TRBJ2-5; perhaps TRBD1 as D (7 bases). V dropped 4 bases and J dropped 1 base, with 17 bases sitting between them. CDR3 size: 16 residues. From germline, CDR1 is SGDLS and CDR2 YYNGEE. The DNA for the CDR3 is TGTGCCAGCAGCCCCGGAGGGGGCGGGACCCAAGAGACCCAGTACTTC. This codes for CASSPGGGGTQETQYF. The full variable domain, completed using reference TRBV9 and TRBJ2-5, is DSGVTQTPKHLITATGQRVTLRCSPRSGDLSVYWYQQSLDQGLQFLIQYYNGEERAKGNILERFSAQQFPDLHSELNLSSLELGDSALYFCASSPGGGGTQETQYFGPGTRLLVL.